The clone carrying this T cell receptor beta chain was seen ten or more times. The antigen is not known. Time point here: persistent/refractory GD, antithyroid drugs over 5 years with positive TRAb. PBMC RNA served as the TCR library source. Graves' disease diagnoses followed American Thyroid Association guidelines. To make TCR beta libraries, researchers used iRepertoire HTBI primers and Arm-PCR of CDR3 regions. Via MiXCR, TCRdb re-called the multiplex PCR reads, giving one row per CDR3 protein. The sample includes about 450,000 distinct CDR3 sequences, less than 25% of them seen just once. Germline V gives CDR1 SGHRS, CDR2 YFSETQ. This CDR3 is built from 14 residues. Trimming cost V 10 bases and J 2 bases; bases outside gene matches: 9. This specimen comes from a study of regulatory T cells in long-lasting Graves disease. General observations from the study: Those with persistent disease had in common more public clonotypes (about 3,000) than new patients (roughly 1,000).

The chain employs TRBV5-1 and TRBJ2-7, with 10 positions matching TRBD1. The sequence came from a female donor with Graves disease. The sequences come from peripheral blood mononuclear cells (PBMCs), collected when the disease was refractory, from a patient treated with antithyroid drugs. The CDR3 DNA reads as TGCGCCTCTCAGTGGGGACAGGGGACCTACGAGCAGTACTTC. Residues: CASQWGQGTYEQYF.